This T cell receptor beta chain was sequenced in a study of blood T cells in healthy people across ages. Germline CDR1 SQVTM, CDR2 ANQGSEA. The CDR3 is 14 amino acids. Trimming took 3 bases from V and 1 from J, leaving 12 bases between them. Sample-barcoded 5' priming and a J-beta primer mix drove a second PCR of 7 to 11 cycles. MiXCR, run by TCRdb on the 5' RACE reads, gives a single entry per CDR3 protein. Of over 600,000 distinct CDR3 sequences in the sample, under 25% were seen once. Ten or more counts support this clonotype. V is TRBV29-1 and J is TRBJ1-1, with D maybe TRBD1 (5 bases). The sample taken for sequencing was blood. The receptor comes from a man aged 70 or older in good health. The CDR3 loop is CSVERGSGNTEAFF. CDR3 DNA: TGCAGCGTTGAGAGGGGCTCGGGGAACACTGAAGCTTTCTTT.